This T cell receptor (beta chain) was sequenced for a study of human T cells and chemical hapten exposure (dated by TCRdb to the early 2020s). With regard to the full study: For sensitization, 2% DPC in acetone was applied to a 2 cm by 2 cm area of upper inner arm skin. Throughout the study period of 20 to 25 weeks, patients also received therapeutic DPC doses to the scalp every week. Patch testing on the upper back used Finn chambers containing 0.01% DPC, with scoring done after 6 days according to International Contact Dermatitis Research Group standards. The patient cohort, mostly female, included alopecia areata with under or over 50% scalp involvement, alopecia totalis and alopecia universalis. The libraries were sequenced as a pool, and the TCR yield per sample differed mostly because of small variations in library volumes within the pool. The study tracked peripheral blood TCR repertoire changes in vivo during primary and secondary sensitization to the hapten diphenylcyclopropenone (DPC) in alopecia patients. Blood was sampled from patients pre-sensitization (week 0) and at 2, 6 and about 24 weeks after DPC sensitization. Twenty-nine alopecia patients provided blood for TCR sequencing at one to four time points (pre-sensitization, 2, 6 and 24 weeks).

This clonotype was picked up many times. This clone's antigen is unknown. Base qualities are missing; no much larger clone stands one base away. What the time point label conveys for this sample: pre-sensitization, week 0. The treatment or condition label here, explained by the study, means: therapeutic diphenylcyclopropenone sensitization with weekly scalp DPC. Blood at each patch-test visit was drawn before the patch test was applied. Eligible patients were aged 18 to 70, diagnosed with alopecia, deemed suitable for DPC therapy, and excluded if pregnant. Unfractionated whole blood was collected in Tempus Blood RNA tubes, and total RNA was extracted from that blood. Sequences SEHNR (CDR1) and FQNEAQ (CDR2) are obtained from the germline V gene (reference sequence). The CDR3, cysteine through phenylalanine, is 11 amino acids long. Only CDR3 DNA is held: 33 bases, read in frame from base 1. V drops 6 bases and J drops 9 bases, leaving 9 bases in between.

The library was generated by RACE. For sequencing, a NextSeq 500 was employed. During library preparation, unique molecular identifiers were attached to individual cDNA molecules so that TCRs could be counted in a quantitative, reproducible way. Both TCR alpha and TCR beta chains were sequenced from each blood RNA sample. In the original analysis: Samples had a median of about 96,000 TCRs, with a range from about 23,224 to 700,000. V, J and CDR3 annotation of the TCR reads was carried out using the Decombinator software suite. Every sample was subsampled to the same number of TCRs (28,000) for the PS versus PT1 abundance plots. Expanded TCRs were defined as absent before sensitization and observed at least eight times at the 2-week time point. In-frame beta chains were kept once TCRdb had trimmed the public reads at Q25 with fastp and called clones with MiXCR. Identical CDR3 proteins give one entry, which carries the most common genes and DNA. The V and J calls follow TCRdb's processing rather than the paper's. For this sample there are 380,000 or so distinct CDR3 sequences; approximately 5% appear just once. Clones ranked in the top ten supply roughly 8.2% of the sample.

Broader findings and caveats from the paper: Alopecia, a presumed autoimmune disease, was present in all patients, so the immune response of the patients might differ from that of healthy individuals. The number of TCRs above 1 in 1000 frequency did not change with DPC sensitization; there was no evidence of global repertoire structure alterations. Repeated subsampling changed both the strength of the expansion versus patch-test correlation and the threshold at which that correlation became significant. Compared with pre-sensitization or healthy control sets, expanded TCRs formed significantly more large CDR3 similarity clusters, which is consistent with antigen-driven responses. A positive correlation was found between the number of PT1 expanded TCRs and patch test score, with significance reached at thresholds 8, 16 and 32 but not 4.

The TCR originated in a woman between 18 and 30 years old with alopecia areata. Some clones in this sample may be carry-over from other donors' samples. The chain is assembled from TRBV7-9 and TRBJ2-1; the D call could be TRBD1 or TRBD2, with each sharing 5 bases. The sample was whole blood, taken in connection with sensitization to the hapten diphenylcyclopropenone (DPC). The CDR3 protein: CASSPGGEQFF. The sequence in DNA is TGTGCCAGCAGTCCTGGGGGTGAGCAGTTCTTC.